What follows are 26 T cell receptor beta chains derived from one specimen sequenced in a study of lymphopenia after photon versus proton radiotherapy. TCRdb's copy holds only in-frame clones and misses some; the assay was immunoSEQ multiplex PCR. The sample contains over 25,000 clones, approximately 88% of which appear only once. The input for sequencing was peripheral blood, taken from a patient treated with proton-based radiotherapy. These receptors all stem from a woman aged 55 to 70 with cholangiocarcinoma. Some clones in this sample may be carry-over from other donors' samples.

V is TRBV7-9 and J is TRBJ1-2, with D perhaps TRBD1 (6 bases). Germline lookup yields CDR1 SEHNR and CDR2 FQNEAQ (reference sequence). V was cut by 5 bases and J by 4 bases, with 11 bases left in between. This CDR3 spans 13 amino acids. Here the CDR3 reads CASSLGQLYGYTF. In DNA form, the CDR3 reads TGTGCCAGCAGCCTCGGACAGCTCTATGGCTACACCTTC.

This rearrangement joins TRBV27 to TRBJ2-7; TRBD1 agrees at 9 bases. CDR3 length: 15 residues. The germline V gene encodes CDR1 MNHEY and CDR2 SMNVEV (reference sequence). The V gene end was trimmed by 5 bases and the J gene end by 3 bases; junction bases not matched to a gene: 8. CDR3 sequence: CASSIAGTGNYEQYF. The CDR3 DNA is TGTGCCAGCAGTATCGCCGGGACAGGGAACTACGAGCAGTACTTC.

The CDR3 coding sequence is TGTGCCAGCAGTGAAGATAGGACAGGGGGCGACACCGGGGAGCTGTTTTTT. Protein: CASSEDRTGGDTGELFF. The chain combines TRBV2 with TRBJ2-2; 11 bases align to TRBD1. The trim removed 1 base at V and 3 bases at J, leaving 4 bases unmatched. CDR1 is SNHLY and CDR2 is FYNNEI in the germline V gene. The CDR3 totals 17 residues.

This clone was recorded only once. The chain has TRBV6-1 and TRBJ2-1; no clear D. Between the trimmed V and J ends, which lost 4 bases and 5 bases, there was a span of 12 bases. Germline CDR1 and CDR2: MNHNS and SASEGT. This CDR3 has 14 residues. CDR3 DNA sequence: TGTGCCAGCAGTGTAGGCACAAGGAACAATGAGCAGTTCTTC. Amino acids: CASSVGTRNNEQFF.

The genes are TRBV6-1 and TRBJ2-7; D might be TRBD1 (6 bases). Trimming took off 10 bases at V and 3 bases at J, with 13 bases between the two ends. CDR3 length: 12 amino acids. Germline V gene sequence: CDR1 MNHNS, CDR2 SASEGT. CDR3 amino acids: CATSPGVYEQYF. The CDR3 DNA reads as TGTGCCACAAGTCCAGGGGTCTACGAGCAGTACTTC.

The chain employs TRBV7-6 and TRBJ2-5; TRBD1 is a possible D gene (6 bases). Germline CDR1 reads SGHVS; CDR2 reads FNYEAQ. With 3 bases removed from V and 6 bases from J, the gap between germline ends came to 20 bases. There are 16 residues in the CDR3. Written as DNA, the CDR3 is TGTGCCAGCAGCTTCTCCCTAGCAGGGGAGTGGCAGACCCAGTACTTC. Translation: CASSFSLAGEWQTQYF.

The rearrangement uses TRBV6-6 and TRBJ2-1; D gene uncertain. This CDR3 contains 16 residues. The V and J ends lost 6 bases and 2 bases respectively, with 17 bases between them. Germline V gene lookup returns CDR1 MNHNY and CDR2 SVGAGI (reference sequence). The CDR3 sequence is CASSARRDTTYNEQFF. The CDR3 DNA reads as TGTGCCAGCAGCGCACGGCGAGACACCACCTACAATGAGCAGTTCTTC.

The gene calls are TRBV6-5 and TRBJ2-4; D is uncertain. V was shortened by 5 bases and J by 5 bases, with 10 bases between the two germline ends. The CDR3 has 13 residues. Germline-derived CDR1 and CDR2 are MNHEY and SVGAGI. Written as DNA, the CDR3 is TGTGCCAGCAGTGCCGGGCAAGAAAACATTCAGTACTTC. Translating gives CASSAGQENIQYF.

This rearrangement joins TRBV7-6 to TRBJ2-5, with TRBD1 matching over 12 bases. The CDR3 length is 15 residues. Germline trimming cut 0 bases from V and 5 bases from J; bases unmatched to any gene: 1. Germline V gives CDR1 SGHVS, CDR2 FNYEAQ. The CDR3 loop reads CASSLAGTGGETQYF. CDR3 coding DNA: TGTGCCAGCAGCTTAGCAGGGACAGGGGGCGAGACCCAGTACTTC. The full variable domain, rest sourced from reference TRBV7-6 and TRBJ2-5, is GAGVSQSPRYKVTKRGQDVALRCDPISGHVSLYWYRQALGQGPEFLTYFNYEAQQDKSGLPNDRFSAERPEGSISTLTIQRTEQRDSAMYRCASSLAGTGGETQYFGPGTRLLVL.

The sample holds one count of this clone. V and J are TRBV2 and TRBJ1-1; 7 nucleotides line up with TRBD1. The V and J ends lost 6 bases and 3 bases, in that order; junction bases with no gene match: 7. This CDR3 region has 14 residues. Germline V lookup: CDR1 SNHLY, CDR2 FYNNEI. The CDR3 reads CASRATGLYTEAFF. The CDR3 bases are TGTGCCAGCAGAGCGACAGGGTTGTACACTGAAGCTTTCTTT. Combining the CDR3 with reference TRBV2 and TRBJ1-1 gives the whole variable domain EPEVTQTPSHQVTQMGQEVILRCVPISNHLYFYWYRQILGQKVEFLVSFYNNEISEKSEIFDDQFSVERPDGSNFTLKIRSTKLEDSAMYFCASRATGLYTEAFFGQGTRLTVV.

The J gene is TRBJ2-3, the V gene TRBV6-5, with D possibly TRBD2 on 7 matching bases. Germline-derived CDR1 and CDR2 are MNHEY and SVGAGI. Deletions cut 4 bases from V and 3 bases from J, with 11 bases between. The CDR3 length is 14 residues. CDR3 in amino acids: CASSSGGATDTQYF. Written as DNA, the CDR3 is TGTGCCAGCAGTTCGGGGGGCGCGACAGATACGCAGTATTTT.

This clone was seen only a few times. The J gene is TRBJ2-3, the V gene TRBV5-5, with TRBD2 as a possible D gene (6 bases). The V end lost 4 bases, the J end lost 0 bases, and 15 bases lay between the germline ends. Germline CDR1 SGHKS, CDR2 YYEKEE (reference sequence). This CDR3 has 16 amino acids. CDR3 in amino acids: CASSHAAGTSTDTQYF. In DNA form, the CDR3 reads TGTGCCAGCAGCCATGCAGCGGGTACAAGCACAGATACGCAGTATTTT.

This chain connects TRBV6-5 to TRBJ1-2; D is unclear. The CDR3 sequence is 15 residues long. Trimming removed 6 bases at V and 0 bases at J, with 14 bases between. Germline V gene data show CDR1 as MNHEY and CDR2 as SVGAGI. The DNA of the CDR3 is TGTGCCAGCAGGCTTGGGAGGGAAGCTAACTATGGCTACACCTTC. Its protein is CASRLGREANYGYTF.

The chain combines TRBV6-6 with TRBJ2-2; D remains unclear. The V end was cut by 6 bases, the J end by 4 bases, with 15 bases between. CDR1 is MNHNY and CDR2 is SVGAGI in the germline V gene (reference sequence). The CDR3 consists of 15 residues. The CDR3 coding sequence is TGTGCCAGCAGCCCCGACTCGCGGTCCACCGGGGAGCTGTTTTTT. This translates into CASSPDSRSTGELFF.

This chain joins TRBV19 and TRBJ1-4; no definite D call. CDR3 length equals 17 residues. Germline values: CDR1 LNHDA, CDR2 SQIVND (reference sequence). V was cut by 2 bases and J by 1 base, with 14 bases left in between. The CDR3 spells CASSIMLLGGTNEKLFF. In nucleotides, the CDR3 is TGTGCCAGTAGTATAATGCTTTTAGGAGGAACTAATGAAAAACTGTTTTTT.

The rearrangement uses TRBV6-6 and TRBJ2-5; 9 bases fit TRBD1. CDR1 is MNHNY, CDR2 SVGAGI, per germline (reference sequence). V lost 6 bases and J lost 14; bases outside the gene matches: 7. This CDR3 has 11 amino acids. The CDR3 nucleotides read TGTGCCAGCAGCTCACGACAGGGGGTTTACTTC. Protein sequence: CASSSRQGVYF.

The rearrangement links TRBV10-1 to TRBJ1-1; no definite D call. CDR3 size: 13 residues. CDR1 and CDR2 from the germline V gene are WNHNN and SYGVQD (reference sequence). Trimming stripped 4 bases from V and 6 bases from J, with 12 bases between. Here the CDR3 DNA reads TGCGCCAGCAGTGCGGTAAGAGGCGCTGAAGCTTTCTTT. Translating it yields CASSAVRGAEAFF.

The chain couples TRBV16 to TRBJ2-1, with a weak D call TRBD2 (5 bases). V was cut by 0 bases and J by 8 bases, with 11 bases left in between. The CDR3 spans 14 residues. The germline gives CDR1 KGHSY, CDR2 FQNENV. The CDR3 region is CASSQSRLAYEQFF. Written as DNA, the CDR3 is TGTGCCAGCAGCCAATCGCGGCTAGCCTATGAGCAGTTCTTC.

The chain is built from TRBV18 and TRBJ2-5; D is ambiguous. V was shortened by 2 bases and J by 4 bases, with 5 bases between the two germline ends. The CDR3 has 12 residues. CDR1 is KGHSH and CDR2 is LQKENI in the germline V gene. CDR3 DNA: TGTGCCAGCTCACCAGATCGAGAGACCCAGTACTTC. It translates to CASSPDRETQYF. The full variable domain, its missing parts supplied by reference TRBV18 and TRBJ2-5, is NAGVMQNPRHLVRRRGQEARLRCSPMKGHSHVYWYRQLPEEGLKFMVYLQKENIIDESGMPKERFSAEFPKEGPSILRIQQVVRGDSAAYFCASSPDRETQYFGPGTRLLVL.

The V gene is TRBV4-3, the J gene TRBJ1-2, with 12 bases matching TRBD1. CDR1 and CDR2 (germline): LGHNA, YSLEER. V dropped 4 bases and J dropped 8; count of bases not matched to a gene: 11. This CDR3 region has 16 residues. CDR3 coding DNA: TGCGCCAGCAGCCCCAGTCCGGGACAGGGGGCGGGGGGCTACACCTTC. It codes for CASSPSPGQGAGGYTF.

The chain couples TRBV25-1 to TRBJ2-7; perhaps TRBD1 as D (6 bases). With 0 bases removed from V and 6 bases from J, the gap between germline ends came to 9 bases. The CDR3 consists of 13 residues. Germline V gene lookup returns CDR1 MGHDK and CDR2 SYGVNS. The CDR3 protein is CASSEYAGVEQYF. The CDR3 bases are TGTGCCAGCAGTGAATATGCAGGGGTCGAGCAGTACTTC.

This sequence joins TRBV2 and TRBJ1-1; D possibly corresponds to TRBD1 (6 bases). V was clipped by 6 bases and J by 0 bases, with 11 bases between them. The CDR3 consists of 14 residues. Germline values: CDR1 SNHLY, CDR2 FYNNEI. CDR3: CASRTRGMNTEAFF. In nucleotides, the CDR3 is TGTGCCAGCAGGACCAGGGGCATGAACACTGAAGCTTTCTTT.

In DNA form, the CDR3 reads TGCGCCAGCAGCTTGGAACCATACAATGAGCAGTTCTTC. Translation: CASSLEPYNEQFF. This chain links TRBV5-1 with TRBJ2-1; D gene uncertain. Germline values: CDR1 SGHRS, CDR2 YFSETQ. V was pared by 0 bases and J by 4 bases, with 5 bases between. The CDR3 runs 13 residues.

The chain couples TRBV7-9 to TRBJ2-3, with D perhaps matching TRBD2 (6 bases). V shed 6 bases and J shed 4 bases, with 11 bases lying between them. Germline CDR1 and CDR2: SEHNR and FQNEAQ (reference sequence). The CDR3 loop spans 13 amino acids. The CDR3 DNA sequence: TGTGCCAGCAGAAGACTAGTGGCAGATACGCAGTATTTT. As protein: CASRRLVADTQYF.

This clone was seen just once. The chain recombines TRBV27 with TRBJ1-5; weak D call: TRBD1 (5 bases). The CDR3 has 17 amino acids. Germline V gene data show CDR1 as MNHEY and CDR2 as SMNVEV (reference sequence). V gave up 5 bases and J gave up 2 bases, with 19 bases separating them. The CDR3 region has the DNA TGTGCCAGCAGTCATACGACCCGGACAAATGGCAATCAGCCCCAGCATTTT. Protein product: CASSHTTRTNGNQPQHF.

J is TRBJ2-3 and V is TRBV10-3, with D perhaps matching TRBD1 or TRBD2 (5 bases each). Germline CDR1 ENHRY, CDR2 SYGVKD. There are 15 residues in the CDR3. Trimming stripped 3 bases from V and 2 bases from J, with 12 bases between. The CDR3 loop reads CAISDSRGPTDTQYF. The CDR3 DNA sequence: TGTGCCATCAGTGATTCACGGGGCCCCACAGATACGCAGTATTTT.